Presented here are 10 T cell receptor beta chains from one specimen sequenced in a study of cytomegalovirus exposure and HLA in healthy donors (dated by TCRdb to about 2017). The receptor library was made with the immunoSEQ multiplex PCR assay. For the multiplex PCR, a mixture combining 60 forward primers for TCR Vbeta segments and 13 reverse primers for TCR Jbeta segments was used. TCRdb took this table from immuneACCESS and kept in-frame rearrangements with V and J called. Such tables lack part of the clones; where checked against another copy, unresolved V genes explain under half of the gap, and the rest is unexplained. This specimen's table enumerates approximately 110,000 clones. Of the sample, 1% is held by the ten largest clones. Material: PBMCs. The receptors here all came from a man between 18 and 35 years old in good health and CMV-seronegative.

The chain combines TRBV7-9 with TRBJ1-2; D is unresolved. V was trimmed by 7 bases and J by 5 bases, leaving 11 bases between them. Looked up from germline, CDR1 is SEHNR and CDR2 is FQNEAQ (reference sequence). This CDR3 is built from 12 residues. In nucleotides, the CDR3 is TGTGCCAGCACCAGAAACATTTATGGCTACACCTTC. Protein sequence: CASTRNIYGYTF.

The chain is built from TRBV29-1 and TRBJ2-1; perhaps TRBD2 as D (5 bases). The CDR3 sequence is 13 residues long. V was pared by 5 bases and J by 2 bases, with 10 bases between. Looked up from germline, CDR1 is SQVTM and CDR2 is ANQGSEA. The CDR3 protein is CSVLGVAYNEQFF. In DNA form, the CDR3 reads TGCAGCGTTTTGGGAGTAGCCTACAATGAGCAGTTCTTC.

The V gene is TRBV5-1, the J gene TRBJ1-1, with 8 bases fitting TRBD1. The CDR3 sequence is 13 residues long. V gave up 7 bases and J gave up 6 bases; unmatched junction bases: 8. CDR1 and CDR2 (germline): SGHRS, YFSETQ. The CDR3 sequence: CASGDRGPAEAFF. For the CDR3, the DNA is TGCGCCAGCGGTGACAGGGGACCGGCTGAAGCTTTCTTT.

This chain links TRBV6-5 with TRBJ1-6, with D perhaps matching TRBD1 (5 bases). Looked up from germline, CDR1 is MNHEY and CDR2 is SVGAGI. With 7 bases removed from V and 9 bases from J, the gap between germline ends came to 10 bases. CDR3 size: 12 residues. For the CDR3, the DNA is TGTGCCAGCAAACGACAGCTTTCACCCCTCCACTTT. As protein: CASKRQLSPLHF.

The chain links TRBV6-5 to TRBJ2-5; 11 bases match TRBD2. The CDR3 is made up of 16 amino acids. The germline CDR1 and CDR2 sequences are MNHEY and SVGAGI. Losses at the gene ends were 0 bases for V and 1 base for J; bases not matched to a gene: 1. As DNA, the CDR3 is TGTGCCAGCAGTTACTCCGGGACTAGCGGCCAAGAGACCCAGTACTTC. Translation: CASSYSGTSGQETQYF.

The chain links TRBV27 to TRBJ1-2; D is unclear. V was clipped by 3 bases and J by 8 bases, with 19 bases between them. Germline V gives CDR1 MNHEY, CDR2 SMNVEV (reference sequence). The CDR3 is made up of 15 amino acids. The CDR3: CASSFSGRLVVGYTF. The CDR3 region has the DNA TGTGCCAGCAGTTTTAGCGGCAGGTTGGTTGTCGGCTACACCTTC.

The V and J genes are TRBV12-2 and TRBJ1-2; the tabulated D call, TRBD1, remains unverified against the DNA. TRBV12-2 constitutes a pseudogene. This CDR3 comprises 19 residues. As DNA, the CDR3 is TGTGCAAGTCGCTCCCCGGGACACCTCCACCTACAACCGGGCTATGGCTACACCTTC. It specifies CASRSPGHLHLQPGYGYTF.

The rearrangement uses TRBV18 and TRBJ2-1, with TRBD1 matching 9 bases. In germline, CDR1 is KGHSH, CDR2 LQKENI. Trimming at V came to 3 bases and at J to 1 base, leaving 4 bases not matched to a gene. The CDR3 has 16 residues. The CDR3 sequence is CASSPMTGGSYNEQFF. The CDR3 DNA reads TGTGCCAGCTCACCGATGACAGGGGGGTCCTACAATGAGCAGTTCTTC. Looking up the rest from reference TRBV18 and TRBJ2-1 gives the full variable domain: NAGVMQNPRHLVRRRGQEARLRCSPMKGHSHVYWYRQLPEEGLKFMVYLQKENIIDESGMPKERFSAEFPKEGPSILRIQQVVRGDSAAYFCASSPMTGGSYNEQFFGPGTRLTVL.

This chain links TRBV7-3 with TRBJ2-5; the match to TRBD2 covers 8 bases. CDR1 is SGHTA and CDR2 is FQGTGA in the germline V gene. The V and J ends lost 1 base and 0 bases, in that order; junction bases with no gene match: 4. The CDR3 is 16 amino acids. CDR3 coding DNA: TGTGCCAGCAGCTTAAATCGAGCGGGGGACCAAGAGACCCAGTACTTC. Its protein product is CASSLNRAGDQETQYF.

The genes are TRBV6-5 and TRBJ1-3; maybe TRBD1 (6 bases). This CDR3 is built from 15 residues. Germline CDR1 MNHEY, CDR2 SVGAGI. The V gene lost 0 bases and the J gene lost 3 bases, with 9 bases spanning the gap. The CDR3, as DNA: TGTGCCAGCAGTTACTCGCTACAGGGTGGAAACACCATATATTTT. Its translation: CASSYSLQGGNTIYF.